This entry is about one TCR beta chain. Germline V gene data show CDR1 as SEHNR and CDR2 as FQNEAQ (reference sequence). This CDR3 contains 12 residues. Trimming removed 2 bases at V and 5 bases at J, with 4 bases between. Using immunoSEQ multiplex PCR, the repertoire was profiled, and TCRdb retains in-frame clones only, with some absent. This table has about 50,000 clones, about 81% appearing once. Enrollment shut out patients with autoimmune disease history or systemic immunosuppression. The data belong to a study of OX40 agonist ivuxolimab in advanced cancers. This chain connects TRBV7-9 to TRBJ2-1; D remains unclear. Sequenced material: CD4+ or CD8+ T cells sorted from blood, taken in a trial of the OX40 agonist ivuxolimab. This receptor was taken from an adult with an advanced solid tumor such as melanoma, head and neck, liver or kidney cancer. The CDR3 bases are TGTGCCAGCAGCTTACTGGACAATGAGCAGTTCTTC. It translates to CASSLLDNEQFF.